These 4 T cell receptor beta chains share one sample of origin, sequenced in a study of tumor and adjacent non-tumor tissue in lung cancer. The template was RNA from unsorted bulk tissue. Three rounds of nested PCR, following a modified ARM-PCR protocol, produced the TCRbeta library. TCRdb reanalysed the multiplex PCR reads using MiXCR and keeps one entry per CDR3 protein. Among under 140,000 distinct CDR3 sequences listed, approximately 84% were seen once. Sequenced input: lung tumor tissue. The receptors originated from a man in his 70s with non-small cell lung cancer.

Concerning this clonotype itself: Relative to the germline gene, one junction end is altered; a read error may explain this. The V and J genes are TRBV6-1 and TRBJ2-5; D perhaps matches TRBD1 (5 bases). CDR1 and CDR2 (germline): MNHNS, SASEGT. This CDR3 spans 15 amino acids. The CDR3 nucleotides read TGTGCCAGTAGTTATAGGGAAATGGGGCAAGAGACCCTGTACTTC. This sequence encodes CASSYREMGQETLYF.

On this clonotype itself: One end of the junction is discordant with germline, which a read error may explain. This sequence joins TRBV6-1 and TRBJ1-1; D ambiguous. The CDR3 length is 15 residues. The germline CDR1 and CDR2 sequences are MNHNS and SASEGT. The CDR3 region is CASSEDVIWNTVAFF. CDR3 DNA: TGTGCCAGCAGTGAAGACGTCATTTGGAACACTGTAGCTTTCTTT.

This clonotype was seen just once. A much larger clone lies a single base off, so this may be a read error. V and J are TRBV7-9 and TRBJ2-3; D unresolved. This CDR3 region has 12 residues. V lost 9 bases, J lost 0 bases, and 7 bases lay in between. CDR1 SEHNR and CDR2 FQNEAQ come from the germline V gene (reference sequence). The CDR3 nucleotides are TGTGCCAGTGGGTTTAGCACAGATACGCAGTATTTT. Its protein product is CASGFSTDTQYF. The variable domain in full, completed from reference TRBV7-9 and TRBJ2-3, reads DTGVSQNPRHKITKRGQNVTFRCDPISEHNRLYWYRQTLGQGPEFLTYFQNEAQLEKSRLLSDRFSAERPKGSFSTLEIQRTEQGDSAMYLCASGFSTDTQYFGPGTRLTVL.

This clonotype appeared a few times. The gene calls are TRBV5-1 and TRBJ1-4; 7 bases fit TRBD1. The V and J ends lost 6 bases and 0 bases, in that order; junction bases with no gene match: 5. Looked up from germline, CDR1 is SGHRS and CDR2 is YFSETQ. The CDR3 has 15 amino acids. CDR3 region: CASNWGTATNEKLFF. The CDR3 bases are TGCGCCAGCAACTGGGGGACAGCAACTAATGAAAAACTGTTTTTT.